The 9 T cell receptor beta chains below were found in one sample sequenced in a study of technical replicates of blood from a handful of donors. Method: immunoSEQ multiplex PCR; TCRdb's copy keeps in-frame clones and lacks some. The table records some 76,000 clones, approximately 98% of them present only once. The specimen sequenced was T cells isolated from PBMCs. These receptors came from a human donor in good health.

The rearrangement joins TRBV9 to TRBJ2-1; D unclear. Germline CDR1 reads SGDLS; CDR2 reads YYNGEE. Between the trimmed V and J ends, which lost 4 bases and 4 bases, there was a span of 9 bases. The CDR3 is 13 residues long. CDR3 protein: CASSSTPYNEQFF. CDR3 in DNA: TGTGCCAGCAGCTCGACACCTTACAATGAGCAGTTCTTC.

The genes are TRBV28 and TRBJ2-5; D is perhaps TRBD2 (6 bases). CDR3 size: 15 residues. The germline CDR1 and CDR2 sequences are MDHEN and SYDVKM. Trimming removed 3 bases at V and 5 bases at J, with 16 bases between. CDR3: CASSFETSWRETQYF. The DNA for the CDR3 is TGTGCCAGCAGTTTTGAGACTAGTTGGAGGGAGACCCAGTACTTC. Together with reference TRBV28 and TRBJ2-5, the CDR3 gives the full variable domain: DVKVTQSSRYLVKRTGEKVFLECVQDMDHENMFWYRQDPGLGLRLIYFSYDVKMKEKGDIPEGYSVSREKKERFSLILESASTNQTSMYLCASSFETSWRETQYFGPGTRLLVL.

The CDR3 DNA is TGTGCCACCAGCAGAGACCGGTCCGTAGAAAAACTGTTTTTT. Protein sequence: CATSRDRSVEKLFF. The rearrangement uses TRBV15 and TRBJ1-4, with D unresolved. Between the trimmed V and J ends, which lost 0 bases and 8 bases, there was a span of 10 bases. The CDR3 spans 14 residues. CDR1 LNHNV and CDR2 YYDKDF come from the germline V gene (reference sequence).

The sample holds one count of this clone. CDR3 nucleotide sequence: TGTGCCAGCAGCCTACAGGGCGGTACTCAGCCCCAGCATTTT. Translating gives CASSLQGGTQPQHF. V usage is TRBV6-5 and J usage is TRBJ1-5, with D perhaps TRBD1 (6 bases). Germline-derived CDR1 and CDR2 are MNHEY and SVGAGI. V gave up 6 bases and J gave up 6 bases, with 15 bases separating them. The CDR3 runs to 14 residues.

J is TRBJ2-3 and V is TRBV29-1; TRBD2 is a possible D gene (6 bases). The CDR3 sequence is 14 residues long. V lost 5 bases and J lost 0, with 12 bases in between. Germline-derived CDR1 and CDR2 are SQVTM and ANQGSEA. The CDR3 DNA reads TGCAGCGTTCCGGGACTGCCTAGCACAGATACGCAGTATTTT. Translation: CSVPGLPSTDTQYF.

J is TRBJ2-1 and V is TRBV15; TRBD2 matches 10 bases. V lost 1 base and J lost 9; bases outside the gene matches: 6. The CDR3 length is 15 residues. Germline CDR1 and CDR2: LNHNV and YYDKDF (reference sequence). The CDR3 sequence: CATSRVASGSGEQFF. In DNA, the CDR3 is TGTGCCACCAGCAGAGTGGCTAGCGGGAGCGGTGAGCAGTTCTTC. Drawing the rest from reference TRBV15 and TRBJ2-1, the complete variable domain is DAMVIQNPRYQVTQFGKPVTLSCSQTLNHNVMYWYQQKSSQAPKLLFHYYDKDFNNEADTPDNFQSRRPNTSFCFLDIRSPGLGDTAMYLCATSRVASGSGEQFFGPGTRLTVL.

V usage is TRBV18 and J usage is TRBJ1-1, with TRBD1 matching 7 bases. There are 14 residues in the CDR3. Germline V gene lookup returns CDR1 KGHSH and CDR2 LQKENI. Germline trimming cut 5 bases from V and 7 bases from J; bases unmatched to any gene: 10. CDR3 sequence reads: CASSSRTGTDEAFF. The CDR3 bases are TGTGCCAGCTCAAGCCGCACCGGGACAGATGAAGCTTTCTTT.

The chain employs TRBV21-1 and TRBJ1-5; the listed D gene, TRBD1, was not tested against the DNA. TRBV21-1 is a recognized pseudogene. The CDR3 loop spans 17 amino acids. This CDR3 is CASSKNRTVLNNQPQHF. The CDR3 DNA sequence: TGTGCCAGCAGCAAGAACCGGACAGTTTTGAACAATCAGCCCCAGCATTTT.

The rearrangement uses TRBV15 and TRBJ2-7; TRBD2 agrees at 9 bases. The CDR3 is made up of 17 amino acids. Trimming removed 3 bases from V and 2 bases from J; junction bases left unmatched: 11. Per the germline V gene, CDR1 is LNHNV and CDR2 is YYDKDF (reference sequence). The CDR3, as DNA: TGTGCCACCAGCAGTAAGCCTCTAGCGGGACTTACCTACGAGCAGTACTTC. Amino acid sequence: CATSSKPLAGLTYEQYF.